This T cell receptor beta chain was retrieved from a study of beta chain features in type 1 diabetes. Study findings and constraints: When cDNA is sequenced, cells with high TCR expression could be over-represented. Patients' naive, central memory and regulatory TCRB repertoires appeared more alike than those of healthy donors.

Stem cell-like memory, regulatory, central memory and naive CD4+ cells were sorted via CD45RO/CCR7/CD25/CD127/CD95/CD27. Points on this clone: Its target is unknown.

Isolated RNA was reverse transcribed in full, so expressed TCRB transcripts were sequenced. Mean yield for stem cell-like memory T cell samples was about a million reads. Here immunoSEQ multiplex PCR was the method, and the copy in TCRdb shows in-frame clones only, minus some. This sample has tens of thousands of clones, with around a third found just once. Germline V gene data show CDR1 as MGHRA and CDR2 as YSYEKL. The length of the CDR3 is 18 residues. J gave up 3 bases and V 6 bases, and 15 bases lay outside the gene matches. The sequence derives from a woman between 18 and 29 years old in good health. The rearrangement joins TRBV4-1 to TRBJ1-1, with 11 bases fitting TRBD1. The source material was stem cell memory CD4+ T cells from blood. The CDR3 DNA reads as TGCGCCAGCAGGATTTCTTGGACAGGGGGCTTTGAGGACACTGAAGCTTTCTTT. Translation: CASRISWTGGFEDTEAFF.